This TCR beta chain emerged from a study of shared clonotypes between healthy human individuals. Study-level results: Investigators expected sequencing depth to affect clonotype sharing among donors. Rarefaction analysis demonstrated incomplete sorted-subset sequencing notwithstanding large depth. Among the subsets, naive ones generally showed larger estimated richness than memory ones.

Sequencing was performed with immunoSEQ multiplex PCR; in TCRdb, only in-frame clones are kept and a portion is missing. The table lists 2 million to 2.5 million clones, approximately 96% of them singletons. CDR1 SGHAT and CDR2 FQNNGV come from the germline V gene. This CDR3 comprises 18 residues. V was clipped by 0 bases and J by 7 bases, with 24 bases between them. Details on this clone: Its antigen is unknown.

The material sequenced was naive CD4+ T cells sorted from blood. The subset here: CD45RA+ positively selected. The V and J genes are TRBV11-2 and TRBJ2-5; D remains unclear. The sequence came from a man younger than 35 in good health. CDR3 protein: CASSLDFAVVRAVGTQYF. CDR3 coding DNA: TGTGCCAGCAGCTTAGATTTTGCGGTCGTTAGGGCGGTAGGGACCCAGTACTTC. The entire variable domain, with the rest obtained from reference TRBV11-2 and TRBJ2-5, is as follows: EAGVAQSPRYKIIEKRQSVAFWCNPISGHATLYWYQQILGQGPKLLIQFQNNGVVDDSQLPKDRFSAERLKGVDSTLKIQPAKLEDSAVYLCASSLDFAVVRAVGTQYFGPGTRLLVL.